This T cell receptor (beta chain) was retrieved from a study of cytomegalovirus exposure and HLA in healthy donors. On the study more broadly: Of all 398 donors who were genotyped, 70% to 85% belonged to the Caucasian-associated ancestry cluster.

Study findings and constraints: Most subjects had HLA-A and HLA-B alleles reportedly predicted accurately by TCR beta sequences. The study labeled approximately 150 TCR beta chains cytomegalovirus-associated.

PCR primers comprised 60 Vbeta and 13 Jbeta primers. Clones were sequenced by immunoSEQ multiplex PCR, and TCRdb holds only the in-frame ones, with some missing. The table includes 100,000 to 150,000 clones, 70% to 90% detected once. As concerns this clone: The antigen remains unidentified.

Germline V CDR1 and CDR2: MGHRA, YSYEKL. Trimming stripped 0 bases from V and 1 base from J, with 11 bases between. This CDR3 comprises 16 residues. The sample comprised PBMCs. This TCR derives from a boy aged 5-17 years in good health and CMV-seronegative. The V gene is TRBV4-1, the J gene TRBJ2-3; a weak D match, TRBD2 (5 bases). This CDR3 reads CASSQDLRGGTDTQYF. The CDR3 region has the DNA TGCGCCAGCAGCCAAGACCTCCGGGGTGGCACAGATACGCAGTATTTT.